Below, 10 T cell receptor beta chains from the same sample are listed, as sequenced in a study of beta chain features in type 1 diabetes. Since all of the isolated RNA was reverse transcribed, expressed TCRB transcripts were what got sequenced. Profiling relied on immunoSEQ multiplex PCR, and the TCRdb table lists in-frame clones only, not all of them. The table shows approximately 100,000 clones, with approximately 37% occurring only once. The specimen was stem cell memory CD4+ T cells from blood. The receptors shown here come from a young woman in good health.

This chain connects TRBV7-3 to TRBJ2-5; the match to TRBD1 covers 8 bases. Trimming took 0 bases from V and 0 from J; bases not matched to a gene: 6. Germline lookup yields CDR1 SGHTA and CDR2 FQGTGA. The CDR3 contains 17 residues. DNA of the CDR3: TGTGCCAGCAGCTTAACGGGGACAGGCGACTACCAAGAGACCCAGTACTTC. This gives the protein CASSLTGTGDYQETQYF.

The chain carries TRBV9 and TRBJ2-2; possible D gene TRBD2, 5 bases. With 4 bases removed from V and 3 bases from J, the gap between germline ends came to 10 bases. This CDR3 has 14 residues. Germline V lookup: CDR1 SGDLS, CDR2 YYNGEE. CDR3 DNA: TGTGCCAGCAGCTCTAGCCAGTACACCGGGGAGCTGTTTTTT. Amino acids: CASSSSQYTGELFF.

This clone was observed a handful of times. The chain is built from TRBV7-2 and TRBJ2-5; 9 bases match TRBD2. Trimming at V came to 6 bases and at J to 5 bases, leaving 10 bases not matched to a gene. From germline, CDR1 is SGHTA and CDR2 FQGNSA. The CDR3 is 15 amino acids. The CDR3 protein is CASSSLAGERETQYF. DNA for the CDR3: TGTGCCAGCAGTTCTTTAGCGGGAGAGAGGGAGACCCAGTACTTC.

J is TRBJ2-6 and V is TRBV18; 7 positions match TRBD1. This CDR3 comprises 16 residues. CDR1 is KGHSH and CDR2 is LQKENI in the germline V gene. V lost 2 bases to trimming and J lost 2 bases; unmatched junction nucleotides: 3. CDR3 protein: CASSPNTGAGANVLTF. In DNA, the CDR3 is TGTGCCAGCTCACCAAATACAGGGGCTGGGGCCAACGTCCTGACTTTC.

This clone turned up a few times. The V and J genes are TRBV15 and TRBJ1-6; no clear D gene. V lost 0 bases, J lost 10 bases, and 7 bases lay in between. The CDR3 covers 13 residues. Germline CDR1 and CDR2: LNHNV and YYDKDF (reference sequence). The CDR3 reads CATSRDLESPLHF. Here the CDR3 DNA reads TGTGCCACCAGCAGAGACTTGGAGTCACCCCTCCACTTT.

This rearrangement joins TRBV6-6 to TRBJ2-1; a possible D gene is TRBD1 (6 bases). The V gene's germline CDR1 is MNHNY and CDR2 SVGAGI (reference sequence). The CDR3 spans 11 residues. V was cut by 5 bases and J by 13 bases, with 12 bases left in between. CDR3 in DNA: TGTGCCAGCAGTGGTCGGACAGAACAGTTCTTC. Protein: CASSGRTEQFF.

The chain is built from TRBV7-2 and TRBJ1-1; 8 nucleotides line up with TRBD1. With 6 bases clipped from V and 13 bases from J, the junction kept 10 bases outside the gene matches. Germline assignment: CDR1 SGHTA and CDR2 FQGNSA. The CDR3 consists of 12 residues. The CDR3 DNA sequence: TGTGCCAGCAGATCCGACAGGGGCGGGGGTTTCTTT. As protein: CASRSDRGGGFF.

This clone appeared a few times. This chain uses TRBV7-2 with TRBJ2-5, with 10 positions matching TRBD2. Looked up from germline, CDR1 is SGHTA and CDR2 is FQGNSA. The V and J ends lost 2 bases and 7 bases, in that order; junction bases with no gene match: 10. This CDR3 spans 16 amino acids. DNA of the CDR3: TGTGCCAGCAGCTTATACGGGACTAGCGCCGTGGGGACCCAGTACTTC. It codes for CASSLYGTSAVGTQYF.

The rearrangement joins TRBV6-1 to TRBJ1-5; the D gene is possibly TRBD1 (5 bases). The CDR3 runs to 15 residues. The germline gives CDR1 MNHNS, CDR2 SASEGT. With 5 bases removed from V and 6 bases from J, the gap between germline ends came to 17 bases. The CDR3 region is CASSWSGGWPQPQHF. The CDR3 region has the DNA TGTGCCAGCAGTTGGTCGGGGGGGTGGCCTCAGCCCCAGCATTTT.

CDR3 in DNA: TGTGCCAGCAGCTCCAGGGGATACTCTGGAAACACCATATATTTT. This encodes CASSSRGYSGNTIYF. The chain links TRBV11-2 to TRBJ1-3; D perhaps matches TRBD1 (6 bases). Germline V gene sequence: CDR1 SGHAT, CDR2 FQNNGV. The V end lost 4 bases, the J end lost 0 bases, and 10 bases lay between the germline ends. The CDR3 has 15 residues.